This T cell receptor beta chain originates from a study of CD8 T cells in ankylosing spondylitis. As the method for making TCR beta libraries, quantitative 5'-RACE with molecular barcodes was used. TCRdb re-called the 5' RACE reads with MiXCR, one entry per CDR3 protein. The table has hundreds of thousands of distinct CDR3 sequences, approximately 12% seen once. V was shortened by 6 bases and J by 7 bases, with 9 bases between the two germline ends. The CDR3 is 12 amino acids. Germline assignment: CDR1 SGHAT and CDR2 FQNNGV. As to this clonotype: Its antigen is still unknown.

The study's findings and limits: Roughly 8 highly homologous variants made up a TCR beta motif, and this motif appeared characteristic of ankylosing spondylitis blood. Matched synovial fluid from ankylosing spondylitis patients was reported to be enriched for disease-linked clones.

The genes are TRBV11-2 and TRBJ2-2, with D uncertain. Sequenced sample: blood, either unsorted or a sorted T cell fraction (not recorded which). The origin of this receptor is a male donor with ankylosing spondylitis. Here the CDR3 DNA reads TGTGCCAGCAGAACATATAGCGGGGAGCTGTTTTTT. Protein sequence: CASRTYSGELFF.